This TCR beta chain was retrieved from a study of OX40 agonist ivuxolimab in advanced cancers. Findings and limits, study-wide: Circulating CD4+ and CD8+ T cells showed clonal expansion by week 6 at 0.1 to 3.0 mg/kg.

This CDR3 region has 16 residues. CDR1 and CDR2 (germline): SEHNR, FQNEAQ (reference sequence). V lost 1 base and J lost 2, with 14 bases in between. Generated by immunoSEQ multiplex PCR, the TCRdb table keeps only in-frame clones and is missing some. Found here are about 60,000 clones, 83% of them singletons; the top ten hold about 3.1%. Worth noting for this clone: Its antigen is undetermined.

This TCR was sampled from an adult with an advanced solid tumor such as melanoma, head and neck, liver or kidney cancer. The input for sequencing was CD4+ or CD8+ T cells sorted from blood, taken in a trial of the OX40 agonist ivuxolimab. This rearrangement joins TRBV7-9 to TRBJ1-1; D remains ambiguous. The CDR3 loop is CASSLGVVGTNTEAFF. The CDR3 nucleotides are TGTGCCAGCAGCTTAGGGGTTGTGGGTACCAACACTGAAGCTTTCTTT.